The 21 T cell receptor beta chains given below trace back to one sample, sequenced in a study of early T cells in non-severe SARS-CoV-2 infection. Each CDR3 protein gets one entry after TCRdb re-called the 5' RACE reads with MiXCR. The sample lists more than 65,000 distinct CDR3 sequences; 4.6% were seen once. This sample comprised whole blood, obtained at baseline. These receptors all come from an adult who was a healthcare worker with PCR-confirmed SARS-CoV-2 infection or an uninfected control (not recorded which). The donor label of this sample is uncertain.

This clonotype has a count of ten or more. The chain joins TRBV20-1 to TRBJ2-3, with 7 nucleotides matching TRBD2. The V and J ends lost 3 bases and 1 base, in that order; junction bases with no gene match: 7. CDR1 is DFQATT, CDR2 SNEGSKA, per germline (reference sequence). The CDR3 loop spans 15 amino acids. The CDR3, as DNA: TGCAGTGCTAGTACTAGCGTGGGTCGCACAGATACGCAGTATTTT. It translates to CSASTSVGRTDTQYF.

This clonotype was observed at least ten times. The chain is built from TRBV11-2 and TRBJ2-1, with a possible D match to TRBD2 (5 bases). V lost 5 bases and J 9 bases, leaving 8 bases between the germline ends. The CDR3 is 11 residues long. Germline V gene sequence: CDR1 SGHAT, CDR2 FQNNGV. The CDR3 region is CASSPAGEQFF. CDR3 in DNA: TGTGCCAGCAGCCCCGCGGGTGAGCAGTTCTTC.

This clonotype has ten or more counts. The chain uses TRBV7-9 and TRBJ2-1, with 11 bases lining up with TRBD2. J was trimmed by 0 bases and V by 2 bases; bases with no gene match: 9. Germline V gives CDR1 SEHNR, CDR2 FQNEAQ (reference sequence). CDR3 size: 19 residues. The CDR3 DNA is TGTGCCAGCAGCTTAAGGCTAGCGGGGGGCCCTAGCTCCTACAATGAGCAGTTCTTC. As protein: CASSLRLAGGPSSYNEQFF.

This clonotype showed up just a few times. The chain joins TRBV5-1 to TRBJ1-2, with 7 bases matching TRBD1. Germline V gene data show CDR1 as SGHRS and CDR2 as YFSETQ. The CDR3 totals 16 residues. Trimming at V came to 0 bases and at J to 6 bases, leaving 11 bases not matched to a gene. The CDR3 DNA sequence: TGCGCCAGCAGCTTGGAACAAACAGGGGCCGGGGATGGCTACACCTTC. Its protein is CASSLEQTGAGDGYTF.

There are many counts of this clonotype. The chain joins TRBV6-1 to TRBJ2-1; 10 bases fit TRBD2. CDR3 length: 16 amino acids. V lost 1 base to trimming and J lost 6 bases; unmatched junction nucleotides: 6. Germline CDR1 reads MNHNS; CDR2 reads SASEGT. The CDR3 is CASSEDPQRGGNEQFF. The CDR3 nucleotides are TGTGCCAGCAGTGAAGATCCCCAGCGGGGGGGCAATGAGCAGTTCTTC.

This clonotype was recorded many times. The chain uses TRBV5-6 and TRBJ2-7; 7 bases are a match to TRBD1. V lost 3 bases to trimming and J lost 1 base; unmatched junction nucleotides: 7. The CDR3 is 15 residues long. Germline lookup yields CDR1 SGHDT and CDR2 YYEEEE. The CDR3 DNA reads TGTGCCAGCAGCTGGGGCCGGGACAGTTCCTACGAGCAGTACTTC. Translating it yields CASSWGRDSSYEQYF.

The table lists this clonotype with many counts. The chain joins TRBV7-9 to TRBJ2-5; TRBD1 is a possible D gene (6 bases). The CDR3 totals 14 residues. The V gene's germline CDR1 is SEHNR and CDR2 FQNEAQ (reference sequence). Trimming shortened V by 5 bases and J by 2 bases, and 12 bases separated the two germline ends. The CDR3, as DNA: TGTGCCAGCAGCCACCCGGACAGACAAGAGACCCAGTACTTC. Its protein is CASSHPDRQETQYF.

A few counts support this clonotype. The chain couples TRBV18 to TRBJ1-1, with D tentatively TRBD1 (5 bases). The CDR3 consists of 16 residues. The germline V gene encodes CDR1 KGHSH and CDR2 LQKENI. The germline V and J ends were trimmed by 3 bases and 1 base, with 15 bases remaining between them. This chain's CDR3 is CASSPSKGLRNTEAFF. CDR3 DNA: TGTGCCAGCTCACCCTCGAAGGGACTTCGGAACACTGAAGCTTTCTTT.

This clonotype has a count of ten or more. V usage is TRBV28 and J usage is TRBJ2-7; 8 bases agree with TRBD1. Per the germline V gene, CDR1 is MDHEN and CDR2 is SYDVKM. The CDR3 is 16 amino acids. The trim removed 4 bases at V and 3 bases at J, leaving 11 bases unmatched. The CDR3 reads CASSSPGTGRFYEQYF. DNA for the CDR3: TGTGCCAGCAGTTCTCCCGGGACAGGTAGATTCTACGAGCAGTACTTC.

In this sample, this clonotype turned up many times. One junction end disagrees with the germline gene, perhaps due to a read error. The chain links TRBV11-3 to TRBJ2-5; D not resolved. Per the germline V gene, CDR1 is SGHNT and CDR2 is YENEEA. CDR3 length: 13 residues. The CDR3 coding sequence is TGTGCCAGCAGCTTGAACAGCCAAGAGCCCCAGTACTTC. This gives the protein CASSLNSQEPQYF.

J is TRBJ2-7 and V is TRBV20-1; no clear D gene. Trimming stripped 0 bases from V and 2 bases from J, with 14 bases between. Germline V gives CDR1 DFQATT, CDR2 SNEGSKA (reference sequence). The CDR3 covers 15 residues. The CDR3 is CSARDDRIQTYEQYF. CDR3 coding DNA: TGCAGTGCTAGAGATGATAGGATCCAAACCTACGAGCAGTACTTC.

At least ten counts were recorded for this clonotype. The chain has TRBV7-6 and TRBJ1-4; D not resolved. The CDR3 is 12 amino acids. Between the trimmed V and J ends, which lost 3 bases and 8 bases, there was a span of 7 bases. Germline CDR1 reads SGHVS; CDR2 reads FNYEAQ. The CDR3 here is CASSFPGEKLFF. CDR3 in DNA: TGTGCCAGCAGCTTCCCGGGGGAAAAACTGTTTTTT.

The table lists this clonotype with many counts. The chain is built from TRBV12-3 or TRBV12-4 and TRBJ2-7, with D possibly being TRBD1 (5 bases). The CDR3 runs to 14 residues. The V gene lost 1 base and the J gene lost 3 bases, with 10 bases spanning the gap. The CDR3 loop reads CASSLGDSSYEQYF. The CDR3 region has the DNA TGTGCCAGCAGTTTAGGTGACAGCAGCTACGAGCAGTACTTC.

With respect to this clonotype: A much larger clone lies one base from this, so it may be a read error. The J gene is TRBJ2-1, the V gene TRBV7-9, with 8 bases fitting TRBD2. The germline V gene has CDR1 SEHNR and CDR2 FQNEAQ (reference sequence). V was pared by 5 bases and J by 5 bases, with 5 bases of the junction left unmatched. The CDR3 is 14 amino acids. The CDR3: CASSQAGVHNEQFF. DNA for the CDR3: TGTGCCAGCAGCCAAGCGGGGGTTCACAATGAGCAGTTCTTC.

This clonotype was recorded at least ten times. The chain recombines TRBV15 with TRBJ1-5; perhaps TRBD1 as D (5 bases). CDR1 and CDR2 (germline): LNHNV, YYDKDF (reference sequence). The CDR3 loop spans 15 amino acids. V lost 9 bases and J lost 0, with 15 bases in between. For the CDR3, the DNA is TGTGCCACTCAGCAGCGACAGCATAGCAATCAGCCCCAGCATTTT. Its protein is CATQQRQHSNQPQHF.

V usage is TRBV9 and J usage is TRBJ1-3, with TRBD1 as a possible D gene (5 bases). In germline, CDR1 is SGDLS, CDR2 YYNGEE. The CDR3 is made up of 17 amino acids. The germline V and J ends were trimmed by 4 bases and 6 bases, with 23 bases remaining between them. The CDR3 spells CASSPPVGGFRENTIYF. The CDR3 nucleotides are TGTGCCAGCAGCCCCCCAGTGGGGGGGTTCCGTGAAAACACCATATATTTT.

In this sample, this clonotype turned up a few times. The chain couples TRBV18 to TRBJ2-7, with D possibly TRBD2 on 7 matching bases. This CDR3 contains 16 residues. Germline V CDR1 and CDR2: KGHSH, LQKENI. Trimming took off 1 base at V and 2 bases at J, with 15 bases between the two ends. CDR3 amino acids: CASSPRGGAGTYEQYF. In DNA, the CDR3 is TGTGCCAGCTCACCACGTGGGGGGGCCGGCACCTACGAGCAGTACTTC.

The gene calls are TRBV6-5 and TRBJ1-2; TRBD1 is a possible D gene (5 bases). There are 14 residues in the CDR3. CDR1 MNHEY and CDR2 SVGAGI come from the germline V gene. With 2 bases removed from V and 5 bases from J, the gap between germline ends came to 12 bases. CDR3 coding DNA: TGTGCCAGCAGTTACAACGACAGACGGTATGGCTACACCTTC. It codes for CASSYNDRRYGYTF.

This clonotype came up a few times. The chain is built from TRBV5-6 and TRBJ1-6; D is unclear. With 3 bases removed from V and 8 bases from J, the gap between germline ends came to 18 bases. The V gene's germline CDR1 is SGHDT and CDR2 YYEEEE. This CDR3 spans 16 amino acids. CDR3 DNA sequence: TGTGCCAGCAGCTCCACCCGGGATCAATGGGATTCACCCCTCCACTTT. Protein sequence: CASSSTRDQWDSPLHF.

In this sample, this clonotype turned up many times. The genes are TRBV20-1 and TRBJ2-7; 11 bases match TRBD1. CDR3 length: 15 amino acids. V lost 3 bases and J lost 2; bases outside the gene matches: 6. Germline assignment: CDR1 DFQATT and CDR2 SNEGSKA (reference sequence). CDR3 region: CSASLPGQGAYEQYF. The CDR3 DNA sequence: TGCAGTGCTAGTTTACCGGGACAGGGGGCCTACGAGCAGTACTTC.

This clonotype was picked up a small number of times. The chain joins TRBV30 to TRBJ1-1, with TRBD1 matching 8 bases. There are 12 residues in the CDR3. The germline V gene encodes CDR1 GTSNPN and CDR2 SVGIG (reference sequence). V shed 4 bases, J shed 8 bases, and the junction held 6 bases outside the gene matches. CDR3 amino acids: CAWTSDRAEAFF. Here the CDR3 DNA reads TGTGCCTGGACCTCGGACAGGGCAGAAGCTTTCTTT.